This T cell receptor beta chain originates from a study of shared clonotypes between healthy human individuals. The V and J ends lost 0 bases and 6 bases respectively, with 16 bases between them. Per germline, CDR1 SGDLS and CDR2 YYNGEE. This CDR3 has 15 amino acids. Using immunoSEQ multiplex PCR, the repertoire was profiled, and TCRdb retains in-frame clones only, with some absent. The table shows over 95,000 clones, with 40% to 55% occurring only once. The TCR comes from a woman in her thirties or forties in good health. Some clones in this sample may be carry-over from other donors' samples. The rearrangement links TRBV9 to TRBJ2-7, with D tentatively TRBD1 or TRBD2 (5 bases each). Material for sequencing was PBMCs. CDR3 bases: TGTGCCAGCAGCGTAGGAGGGGCCCGGATAAGCGAGCAGTACTTC. This translates into CASSVGGARISEQYF.